This T cell receptor (beta chain) came from a study of tumor-infiltrating lymphocytes in primary liver carcinoma. Study summary: Patients of both sexes were 30 to 69 years old.

Whole-study results and caveats: There were only about 8-24% of top clones found in all five tumor regions.

V shed 3 bases and J shed 6 bases, with 14 bases lying between them. The CDR3 is made up of 14 amino acids. Germline values: CDR1 SNHLY, CDR2 FYNNEI. Total RNA amounting to around 530 ng was the source from which TCR beta cDNA was made with a constant-region primer. Libraries for TCR beta were built through three nested multiplex PCR rounds, which together made up a slightly modified ARM-PCR procedure. Use of TRBV1-TRBV30 forward primers with a C-beta reverse primer characterized the first two PCR rounds, which lasted 10 cycles each. TCRdb re-analysed the multiplex PCR reads in MiXCR, keeping a single row per CDR3 protein. The table lists tens of thousands of distinct CDR3 sequences, 70% to 75% of them singletons. Unsorted bulk tissue (roughly 18-32 mg) underwent RNA and DNA co-extraction. Whichever tumor sample was examined, it had over 80% viable tumor cells. The table lists this clonotype with many counts. Its antigen is unidentified.

This sequence originates from a man aged 35-49 years with primary liver carcinoma and hepatitis B virus infection. V gene TRBV2 combines with J gene TRBJ1-1; D might be TRBD1 (5 bases). Sequencing was done on a sample of liver tumor tissue from sampling region 3. Subset described: tumor region T3, left-lateral pole. The CDR3 here is CASSEQGGMAEAFF. The CDR3 nucleotides are TGTGCCAGCAGTGAGCAGGGAGGAATGGCTGAAGCTTTCTTT.